The next 18 T cell receptor beta chains were all read from a single sample in a study of blood T cells in healthy people across ages. Then a second PCR, running roughly 7 to 11 cycles, was carried out with a sample-barcoded 5' primer and a J-beta primer mix. MiXCR was run by TCRdb on the 5' RACE reads, yielding one entry per CDR3 protein. The profile covers roughly 2 million distinct CDR3 sequences, with about 50% appearing a single time and over 2% taken by the ten largest. The sequencing input was blood. All receptors derive from a woman between 35 and 50 years old in good health.

This chain joins TRBV6-2 or TRBV6-3 and TRBJ2-7; 8 bases line up with TRBD1. The CDR3 runs to 17 residues. V lost 4 bases and J lost 6; bases outside the gene matches: 17. The germline V gene encodes CDR1 MNHEY and CDR2 SVGEGT. The CDR3 DNA is TGTGCCAGCAGTTCCCCCCTACGGCAGGGGGCATTACGCGAGCAGTACTTC. It translates to CASSSPLRQGALREQYF.

The rearrangement uses TRBV5-1 and TRBJ2-1; D unclear. The CDR3 loop spans 13 amino acids. The V gene lost 0 bases and the J gene lost 9 bases, with 10 bases spanning the gap. The germline V gene has CDR1 SGHRS and CDR2 YFSETQ. DNA for the CDR3: TGCGCCAGCAGCTTGGCCCCAGAAAGTGAGCAGTTCTTC. Protein: CASSLAPESEQFF.

The J gene is TRBJ2-7, the V gene TRBV20-1, with no clear D. The DNA end is more similar to TRBJ2-5, so the J call may be wrong. Germline V gene sequence: CDR1 DFQATT, CDR2 SNEGSKA (reference sequence). This CDR3 contains 14 residues. CDR3 in amino acids: CSAAPTHLIETQYF. CDR3 coding DNA: TGCAGTGCCGCCCCGACCCACCTTATTGAGACCCAGTACTTC.

This chain connects TRBV18 to TRBJ1-6, with D perhaps matching TRBD1 (6 bases). The CDR3 has 18 amino acids. Germline CDR1 reads KGHSH; CDR2 reads LQKENI. The germline V and J ends were trimmed by 3 bases and 0 bases, with 15 bases remaining between them. CDR3 coding DNA: TGTGCCAGCTCACCTACAGACAGGTCCCTCTCCTATAATTCACCCCTCCACTTT. Translation gives CASSPTDRSLSYNSPLHF.

This clonotype was seen more than once but under ten times. The junction departs from germline at one end; a sequencing error may be responsible. The chain recombines TRBV20-1 with TRBJ2-7, with 7 bases aligning to TRBD1. The germline V gene encodes CDR1 DFQATT and CDR2 SNEGSKA (reference sequence). The CDR3 consists of 14 residues. Written as DNA, the CDR3 is TGCAGTGCCACCAATAGACAGGGCTCCTACGAGCGGTACTTC. Amino acids: CSATNRQGSYERYF.

The rearrangement uses TRBV6-6 and TRBJ2-1, with a possible D match to TRBD2 (5 bases). Deletions cut 2 bases from V and 9 bases from J, with 8 bases between. Germline CDR1 and CDR2: MNHNY and SVGAGI (reference sequence). The CDR3 contains 12 residues. The CDR3 reads CASSYPSGEQFF. CDR3 DNA sequence: TGTGCCAGCAGTTACCCAAGCGGTGAGCAGTTCTTC.

The V and J genes are TRBV6-1 and TRBJ2-6, with D tentatively TRBD1 (6 bases). V was pared by 8 bases and J by 0 bases, with 14 bases between. The CDR3 is 16 amino acids. In germline, CDR1 is MNHNS, CDR2 SASEGT. The CDR3 nucleotides read TGTGCCAGCCAAATACAGGGTAACTCTGGGGCCAACGTCCTGACTTTC. It is translated as CASQIQGNSGANVLTF.

The V call is TRBV28, the J call TRBJ2-3; D may be TRBD1 (6 bases). The CDR3 has 16 amino acids. Germline V gives CDR1 MDHEN, CDR2 SYDVKM. The V end was cut by 6 bases, the J end by 1 base, with 17 bases between. The CDR3 DNA follows: TGTGCCAGCAGGTCCCTTGGGGGCGAAGGCACAGATACGCAGTATTTT. It yields the protein CASRSLGGEGTDTQYF.

The J gene is TRBJ1-2, the V gene TRBV29-1, with 10 bases lining up with TRBD1. Germline V lookup: CDR1 SQVTM, CDR2 ANQGSEA. The CDR3 runs 13 residues. V shed 7 bases and J 6 bases; nucleotides not matched to a gene: 8. CDR3 amino acids: CSARDRGEHGYTF. The DNA for the CDR3 is TGCAGCGCAAGGGACAGGGGAGAACATGGCTACACCTTC. Supplemented by reference TRBV29-1 and TRBJ1-2, the full variable domain reads SAVISQKPSRDICQRGTSLTIQCQVDSQVTMMFWYRQQPGQSLTLIATANQGSEATYESGFVIDKFPISRPNLTFSTLTVSNMSPEDSSIYLCSARDRGEHGYTFGSGTRLTVV.

The table lists this clonotype with a few counts. The chain employs TRBV7-8 and TRBJ2-3; 12 bases map to TRBD2. V dropped 10 bases and J dropped 4; count of bases not matched to a gene: 12. CDR1 SGHVS and CDR2 FQNEAQ come from the germline V gene. The CDR3 contains 16 residues. CDR3 sequence (DNA): TGTGCCATCCAGCGTCCTAGCGGGGGGGCGGCAGATACGCAGTATTTT. Residues: CAIQRPSGGAADTQYF.

The CDR3 spells CASSVEVGTGGYTF. The CDR3 region has the DNA TGTGCCAGCAGCGTGGAGGTGGGAACGGGCGGCTACACCTTC. The chain links TRBV5-5 to TRBJ1-2; no firm D call. The germline V gene encodes CDR1 SGHKS and CDR2 YYEKEE (reference sequence). V gave up 4 bases and J gave up 8 bases, with 18 bases separating them. This CDR3 is built from 14 residues.

This clonotype was counted only a few times. The chain uses TRBV20-1 and TRBJ2-5; TRBD2 aligns across 11 bases. V was clipped by 4 bases and J by 3 bases; unmatched bases: 7. Germline-derived CDR1 and CDR2 are DFQATT and SNEGSKA (reference sequence). The CDR3 runs 15 residues. CDR3 sequence: CSANPGLAGKETQYF. CDR3 sequence (DNA): TGCAGTGCTAATCCAGGACTAGCGGGTAAAGAGACCCAGTACTTC.

In its sample, this clonotype was seen a few times. V is TRBV15 and J is TRBJ2-5, with TRBD2 as a possible D gene (5 bases). V was clipped by 5 bases and J by 4 bases, with 11 bases between them. The CDR3 covers 13 residues. Germline CDR1 and CDR2: LNHNV and YYDKDF (reference sequence). The CDR3 protein is CATSPWTGETQYF. As DNA, the CDR3 is TGTGCCACCAGCCCTTGGACTGGAGAGACCCAGTACTTC.

The chain carries TRBV13 and TRBJ1-1, with D possibly being TRBD1 (5 bases). The CDR3 sequence is 15 residues long. V dropped 4 bases and J dropped 6 bases, with 18 bases sitting between them. Germline V CDR1 and CDR2: PRHDT, FYEKMQ (reference sequence). CDR3 sequence reads: CASSSSVGASSEAFF. The CDR3 bases are TGTGCCAGCAGCTCTTCAGTTGGGGCAAGCTCTGAAGCTTTCTTT. The variable domain in full, with the rest retrieved from reference TRBV13 and TRBJ1-1, is AAGVIQSPRHLIKEKRETATLKCYPIPRHDTVYWYQQGPGQDPQFLISFYEKMQSDKGSIPDRFSAQQFSDYHSELNMSSLELGDSALYFCASSSSVGASSEAFFGQGTRLTVV.

The rearrangement joins TRBV6-5 to TRBJ1-1, with D uncertain. CDR3 length: 13 amino acids. V was cut by 2 bases and J by 4 bases, with 8 bases left in between. Germline-derived CDR1 and CDR2 are MNHEY and SVGAGI. CDR3 nucleotides: TGTGCCAGCAGTTACACGGGATTCACTGAAGCTTTCTTT. Protein product: CASSYTGFTEAFF.

With regard to this clonotype: At one of its ends the junction is not consistent with the germline gene, which may arise from a read error. The chain links TRBV5-1 to TRBJ2-3; the match to TRBD2 covers 7 bases. The CDR3 length is 15 residues. Germline lookup yields CDR1 SGHRS and CDR2 YFSETQ. CDR3 DNA: TGCGCCAACAGCTCCGGACTAACTAGCGCAGATACGCAGTATTTT. Translating it yields CANSSGLTSADTQYF. Using reference TRBV5-1 and TRBJ2-3 for the parts outside the CDR3, the full variable domain is KAGVTQTPRYLIKTRGQQVTLSCSPISGHRSVSWYQQTPGQGLQFLFEYFSETQRNKGNFPGRFSGRQFSNSRSEMNVSTLELGDSALYLCANSSGLTSADTQYFGPGTRLTVL.

The genes are TRBV5-4 and TRBJ2-7; D not resolved. Germline CDR1 and CDR2: SGHNT and YYREEE (reference sequence). The CDR3 consists of 13 residues. V was pared by 4 bases and J by 0 bases, with 8 bases between. Written as DNA, the CDR3 is TGTGCCAGCAGCAGCGTCCCCTCCTACGAGCAGTACTTC. This translates into CASSSVPSYEQYF.

The V gene is TRBV12-3 or TRBV12-4, the J gene TRBJ2-3; 7 bases are shared with TRBD1. Trimming removed 7 bases from V and 3 bases from J; junction bases left unmatched: 10. The CDR3 is 15 residues long. The CDR3 protein is CASTKQGFMTDTQYF. The DNA of the CDR3 is TGTGCCAGCACCAAACAGGGGTTTATGACAGATACGCAGTATTTT.